The entry below gives a single TCR beta chain sequence along with its context. Its cognate antigen is unknown. Germline assignment: CDR1 SGHNT and CDR2 YYREEE (reference sequence). V dropped 4 bases and J dropped 9 bases, with 13 bases sitting between them. This CDR3 is 12 amino acids long. The source of the sample is a study of shared clonotypes between healthy human individuals. In the study overall: CD4 naive cells filled three plates per donor, CD4 memory three, CD8 naive two and CD8 memory one.

Whole-study findings and limits: Generation of non-shared clonotypes was less probable than generation of clonotypes shared by all four donors.

The study drew its donors from healthy HIV-negative adults without recent acute infections or vaccinations. The assay ran at deep level. Sequencing used immunoSEQ multiplex PCR; TCRdb keeps in-frame clones, though not all of them. The sample yields 2,100,000 or so clones, around 95% seen once. The rearrangement uses TRBV5-4 and TRBJ1-1, with D unclear. The sample comprised naive CD4+ T cells sorted from blood. Subset given: CD45RA+ positively selected. This clonotype was obtained from a man between 18 and 35 years old in good health. CDR3 region: CASSPDDRKAFF. The CDR3 nucleotides read TGTGCCAGCAGCCCGGACGACCGCAAAGCTTTCTTT.